Each of the 25 T cell receptor beta chains below was sequenced from the same sample in a study of blood T cell repertoires in COVID-19. Some clones are missing from TCRdb's copy, which holds only in-frame ones; the method was immunoSEQ multiplex PCR. The repertoire holds fewer than 200,000 clones, around four fifths seen once, with 4.4% in the top ten. Material for sequencing was PBMCs or T cells enriched from blood (not recorded which). The receptors shown here come from a woman in her fifties or sixties who had recovered from COVID-19.

The chain recombines TRBV5-6 with TRBJ1-2; D might be TRBD1 (5 bases). Per the germline V gene, CDR1 is SGHDT and CDR2 is YYEEEE. Trimming took 1 base from V and 2 from J, leaving 9 bases between them. The CDR3 is 14 residues long. The CDR3 spells CASSLYRTNYGYTF. For the CDR3, the DNA is TGTGCCAGCAGCTTGTACAGGACCAACTATGGCTACACCTTC.

The CDR3 DNA reads TGTGCCTGGAGTGTAGGTGGGGCAGACCTTAAGCAGTACGTC. It yields the protein CAWSVGGADLKQYV. The V gene is TRBV30, the J gene TRBJ2-7; weak D call: TRBD1 (5 bases). V was pared by 0 bases and J by 8 bases, with 17 bases between. This CDR3 spans 14 amino acids. Looked up from germline, CDR1 is GTSNPN and CDR2 is SVGIG (reference sequence).

The chain carries TRBV29-1 and TRBJ2-3, with 9 bases matching TRBD2. This CDR3 contains 13 residues. From germline, CDR1 is SQVTM and CDR2 ANQGSEA. Germline trimming cut 6 bases from V and 6 bases from J; bases unmatched to any gene: 7. CDR3 sequence: CSVGGLAADTQYF. Here the CDR3 DNA reads TGCAGCGTGGGGGGACTAGCAGCCGATACGCAGTATTTT.

On this clone: One end of the junction does not line up with germline, which may come from a read error. The rearrangement uses TRBV5-8 and TRBJ2-4; 7 bases are a match to TRBD1. The germline V gene has CDR1 SGHTS and CDR2 YDEGEE. This CDR3 contains 13 residues. The CDR3 protein is CASSLLTGEPAVF. The CDR3 DNA reads as TGTGCCAGCAGCTTACTTACAGGGGAACCCGCCGTCTTC.

V gene TRBV5-4 combines with J gene TRBJ2-1; 8 positions agree with TRBD1. The CDR3 contains 15 residues. The J segment lost 6 bases and the V segment lost 5 bases, leaving 10 bases of the junction unmatched. Germline V lookup: CDR1 SGHNT, CDR2 YYREEE (reference sequence). In DNA, the CDR3 is TGTGCCAGCAGAAAGGACAGGGATACGGGCAATGAGCAGTTCTTC. Its translation is CASRKDRDTGNEQFF.

This clone was recorded once. CDR3 in amino acids: CASSRNARGVTDTQYF. As DNA, the CDR3 is TGTGCCAGCAGCCGAAATGCGCGGGGGGTGACAGATACGCAGTATTTT. The V call is TRBV28, the J call TRBJ2-3, with 8 bases aligning to TRBD2. Trimming removed 6 bases from V and 3 bases from J; junction bases left unmatched: 11. The V gene's germline CDR1 is MDHEN and CDR2 SYDVKM. This CDR3 contains 16 residues.

The chain uses TRBV7-2 and TRBJ1-5; D is possibly TRBD1 (5 bases). The CDR3 loop spans 15 amino acids. The germline V gene encodes CDR1 SGHTA and CDR2 FQGNSA. V was shortened by 3 bases and J by 4 bases, with 13 bases between the two germline ends. Here the CDR3 DNA reads TGTGCCAGCAGCTTGGACTATAGGGGTAATCAGCCCCAGCATTTT. This encodes CASSLDYRGNQPQHF.

This clone appeared a single time. V usage is TRBV5-1 and J usage is TRBJ1-1; D is uncertain. CDR1 is SGHRS and CDR2 is YFSETQ in the germline V gene. This CDR3 has 12 amino acids. Trimming shortened V by 4 bases and J by 5 bases, and 9 bases separated the two germline ends. CDR3 loop: CASSEAATEAFF. The CDR3 DNA is TGCGCCAGCAGCGAGGCCGCTACTGAAGCTTTCTTT.

The chain uses TRBV18 and TRBJ1-2, with D possibly matching TRBD1 (5 bases). The ends were cut back, 3 bases at V and 3 bases at J, with 11 bases in the middle. There are 14 residues in the CDR3. The germline gives CDR1 KGHSH, CDR2 LQKENI. CDR3 coding DNA: TGTGCCAGCTCACCCGGGACTAACGACTATGGCTACACCTTC. This translates into CASSPGTNDYGYTF.

The V and J genes are TRBV28 and TRBJ2-7, with 7 bases fitting TRBD1. The CDR3 is 14 amino acids. Trimming cost V 6 bases and J 3 bases; bases outside gene matches: 8. The V gene's germline CDR1 is MDHEN and CDR2 SYDVKM. The CDR3 protein is CASSPGTELYEQYV. The CDR3, as DNA: TGTGCCAGCAGCCCCGGGACAGAACTCTACGAGCAGTACGTC.

The V and J genes are TRBV7-2 and TRBJ1-1; D call uncertain. Germline V gene sequence: CDR1 SGHTA, CDR2 FQGNSA. The CDR3 extends over 14 amino acids. V was shortened by 1 base and J by 1 base, with 7 bases between the two germline ends. The CDR3 bases are TGTGCCAGCAGCTTAGACACAAGGAACACTGAAGCTTTCTTT. This encodes CASSLDTRNTEAFF.

This clone was found a few times. The chain employs TRBV19 and TRBJ2-3, with D possibly TRBD2 on 5 matching bases. The germline V gene has CDR1 LNHDA and CDR2 SQIVND (reference sequence). Trimming left V 8 bases short and J 1 base short, with 10 bases between. This CDR3 has 13 amino acids. Here the CDR3 reads CASRVSGTDTQYF. For the CDR3, the DNA is TGTGCCAGTCGGGTTAGCGGCACAGATACGCAGTATTTT.

This clone has ten or more counts. V usage is TRBV7-2 and J usage is TRBJ2-3; no reliable D call. Germline V gene data show CDR1 as SGHTA and CDR2 as FQGNSA. CDR3 size: 13 residues. The ends were cut back, 3 bases at V and 2 bases at J, with 6 bases in the middle. CDR3 amino acids: CASSFRPTDTQYF. In nucleotides, the CDR3 is TGTGCCAGCAGCTTTCGTCCCACAGATACGCAGTATTTT.

This clone was detected only a few times. V is TRBV6-5 and J is TRBJ2-1; D is unresolved. This CDR3 has 15 residues. Germline V gives CDR1 MNHEY, CDR2 SVGAGI. V was trimmed by 0 bases and J by 5 bases, leaving 11 bases between them. CDR3 region: CASSYSNPADNEQFF. The CDR3 bases are TGTGCCAGCAGTTACTCGAATCCCGCGGACAATGAGCAGTTCTTC.

This rearrangement joins TRBV28 to TRBJ2-3, with 10 bases lining up with TRBD2. This CDR3 is built from 13 residues. Per germline, CDR1 MDHEN and CDR2 SYDVKM. The CDR3 region has the DNA TGTGGGACACTAGCGGGAAACACAGATACGCAGTATTTT. Translated: CGTLAGNTDTQYF.

The V gene is TRBV7-2, the J gene TRBJ2-1, with TRBD1 matching 9 bases. V lost 6 bases, J lost 6 bases, and 9 bases stayed unmatched. The germline V gene encodes CDR1 SGHTA and CDR2 FQGNSA. The CDR3 runs to 15 residues. DNA for the CDR3: TGTGCCAGCAGTTCCTCCGGGACAGGGTTCAATGAGCAGTTCTTC. Translated: CASSSSGTGFNEQFF.

This chain connects TRBV6-5 to TRBJ2-7, with 10 bases identical to TRBD2. The CDR3 sequence is 15 residues long. V gave up 6 bases and J gave up 7 bases; unmatched junction bases: 12. In germline, CDR1 is MNHEY, CDR2 SVGAGI. The CDR3 here is CASRGPLAGDREQYV. CDR3 sequence (DNA): TGTGCCAGCAGGGGGCCCCTAGCGGGGGATCGGGAGCAGTACGTC.

The rearrangement joins TRBV30 to TRBJ2-2; the D gene is possibly TRBD2 (6 bases). V was cut by 2 bases and J by 3 bases, with 10 bases left in between. The CDR3 is made up of 14 amino acids. In germline, CDR1 is GTSNPN, CDR2 SVGIG (reference sequence). The CDR3 region has the DNA TGTGCCTGGAGTAGAGGCGGGGACACCGGGGAGCTGTTTTTT. It codes for CAWSRGGDTGELFF.

The chain combines TRBV4-2 with TRBJ2-5; 16 bases map to TRBD2. Unmatched junction bases numbered 11, after V lost 3 bases and J lost 4 bases. Germline CDR1 is LGHNA and CDR2 is YNFKEQ. The CDR3 has 19 amino acids. DNA of the CDR3: TGTGCCAGCAGCCACAAATCCGGGACTAGCGGGGGGGCCGGAGAGACCCAGTACTTC. Its protein product is CASSHKSGTSGGAGETQYF.

The CDR3 sequence: CASSLPGQGFAGNTIYF. CDR3 sequence (DNA): TGTGCCAGCAGTTTACCCGGACAGGGGTTTGCTGGAAACACCATATATTTT. This chain joins TRBV28 and TRBJ1-3; 9 positions match TRBD1. Germline values: CDR1 MDHEN, CDR2 SYDVKM. V shed 2 bases, J shed 2 bases, and the junction held 7 bases outside the gene matches. The CDR3 loop spans 17 amino acids.

The V and J genes are TRBV28 and TRBJ2-5, with TRBD2 matching 8 bases. In germline, CDR1 is MDHEN, CDR2 SYDVKM. The V and J ends lost 8 bases and 4 bases, in that order; junction bases with no gene match: 3. The CDR3 contains 12 residues. The CDR3 DNA reads TGTGCCAGCGACCGGGGGGGAGAGACCCAGTACTTC. Protein product: CASDRGGETQYF.

A few counts support this clone. V and J are TRBV5-1 and TRBJ1-3; a possible D gene is TRBD1 (6 bases). Germline CDR1 SGHRS, CDR2 YFSETQ. CDR3 size: 16 residues. The V gene lost 4 bases and the J gene lost 4 bases, with 18 bases spanning the gap. CDR3 in DNA: TGCGCCAGCAGCATTGCCTCTACAGGGACCGGAAACACCATATATTTT. Amino acid sequence: CASSIASTGTGNTIYF.

This rearrangement joins TRBV15 to TRBJ2-7; TRBD1 might be the D (6 bases). Germline values: CDR1 LNHNV, CDR2 YYDKDF (reference sequence). V lost 3 bases and J 2 bases, leaving 17 bases between the germline ends. The CDR3 consists of 16 residues. CDR3 amino acids: CATSRGPRTATYEQYV. The CDR3 region has the DNA TGTGCCACCAGCAGGGGCCCCCGGACAGCCACCTACGAGCAGTACGTC.

V is TRBV10-1 and J is TRBJ2-3; 10 bases are a match to TRBD2. CDR3 length equals 18 residues. The trim removed 3 bases at V and 0 bases at J, leaving 9 bases unmatched. Germline V gene lookup returns CDR1 WNHNN and CDR2 SYGVQD (reference sequence). CDR3 nucleotides: TGCGCCAGCAGTGAAAATAGCGGGAGGTATACTAGCACAGATACGCAGTATTTT. Protein: CASSENSGRYTSTDTQYF.

The V gene is TRBV11-1, the J gene TRBJ1-1; the match to TRBD1 covers 8 bases. The CDR3 consists of 15 residues. Per germline, CDR1 SGHAT and CDR2 FQDESV (reference sequence). V was clipped by 2 bases and J by 5 bases; unmatched bases: 7. The CDR3 DNA reads TGTGCCAGCAGCTTAACGGCAGGGGGCGGGACTGAAGCTTTCTTT. This encodes CASSLTAGGGTEAFF.